This record concerns one T cell receptor beta chain sequence. Its antigen remains unidentified. V shed 3 bases, J shed 7 bases, and the junction held 8 bases outside the gene matches. The CDR3 is 15 amino acids. The germline CDR1 and CDR2 sequences are MNHEY and SMNVEV (reference sequence). The data derive from a study of OX40 agonist ivuxolimab in advanced cancers. Study-level background: A history of anti-PD-1, anti-PD-L1 or anti-CTLA-4 therapy was acceptable, and 40% had some. Partial responses occurred in Three dose-escalation patients, one with hepatocellular carcinoma and two with cutaneous melanoma. Study-wide results and caveats: Expanded clones belonging to CD8+ T cells outnumbered, on average, those of CD4+.

Patients had blood sampled at baseline and again on cycle 4 day 1 and cycle 7 day 1. Clones were sequenced by immunoSEQ multiplex PCR, and TCRdb holds only the in-frame ones, with some missing. Here the sample spans 70,000 to 85,000 clones, around four fifths being singletons. The sequence came from an adult with an advanced solid tumor such as melanoma, head and neck, liver or kidney cancer. This chain joins TRBV27 and TRBJ1-4; 7 positions match TRBD1. Sequenced material: CD4+ or CD8+ T cells sorted from blood, taken in a trial of the OX40 agonist ivuxolimab. CDR3: CASSLGDRDSEKLFF. The CDR3 coding sequence is TGTGCCAGCAGTTTGGGGGACCGGGACAGTGAAAAACTGTTTTTT.